One and the same sample provided the 23 T cell receptor beta chains below, sequenced in a study of blood T cell repertoires in COVID-19 (dated by TCRdb to 2020 to 2021). Library method: the immunoSEQ multiplex PCR assay. Held by TCRdb, this immuneACCESS table contains in-frame sequences only and omits some clones. Under half of the omission traces to an unresolved V gene where checked; the cause of the rest is unknown. The sample records some 100,000 clones, 70% to 90% of which are singletons. The ten largest clones represent roughly 2% of the sample. The sequenced material came from peripheral blood. All receptors derive from a middle-aged man with COVID-19, enrolled during active disease.

The rearrangement joins TRBV15 to TRBJ1-4; maybe TRBD1 (6 bases). The CDR3 runs to 15 residues. Trimming left V 5 bases short and J 7 bases short, with 17 bases between. The V gene's germline CDR1 is LNHNV and CDR2 YYDKDF (reference sequence). The chain's CDR3 is CATSRTRGEAEKLFF. In DNA, the CDR3 is TGTGCCACCAGCCGGACCAGGGGAGAGGCTGAAAAACTGTTTTTT.

The chain is built from TRBV24-1 and TRBJ1-2; D is possibly TRBD1 (5 bases). V lost 4 bases and J 4 bases, leaving 12 bases between the germline ends. In germline, CDR1 is KGHDR, CDR2 SFDVKD. CDR3 size: 14 residues. The CDR3 protein is CATSDLDTPYGYTF. The CDR3 DNA is TGTGCCACCAGTGACCTGGACACCCCCTATGGCTACACCTTC.

The chain recombines TRBV5-1 with TRBJ2-2; D is perhaps TRBD1 (6 bases). Germline lookup yields CDR1 SGHRS and CDR2 YFSETQ. The V and J ends lost 3 bases and 1 base respectively, with 7 bases between them. This CDR3 region has 14 residues. The CDR3 here is CASSSGQNTGELFF. As DNA, the CDR3 is TGCGCCAGCAGCTCGGGACAGAACACCGGGGAGCTGTTTTTT.

This clone was observed a single time. This chain joins TRBV5-4 and TRBJ1-3; 8 bases map to TRBD1. Germline V gene sequence: CDR1 SGHNT, CDR2 YYREEE (reference sequence). The CDR3 runs to 15 residues. The trim removed 5 bases at V and 5 bases at J, leaving 9 bases unmatched. This CDR3 reads CASSYTGGRRNTIYF. Here the CDR3 DNA reads TGTGCCAGCAGTTATACAGGGGGGCGTAGAAACACCATATATTTT.

This chain connects TRBV7-2 to TRBJ2-1; TRBD1 is a possible D gene (6 bases). CDR1 SGHTA and CDR2 FQGNSA come from the germline V gene. With 8 bases removed from V and 8 bases from J, the gap between germline ends came to 16 bases. The CDR3 sequence is 13 residues long. The CDR3 bases are TGTGCCAGCGGCCCAAGGGGGTACCATGAGCAGTTCTTC. This encodes CASGPRGYHEQFF.

In DNA, the CDR3 is TGTGCCAGCAGCCAACGAGCAGGCCCCCAAGAGACCCAGTACTTC. Translated: CASSQRAGPQETQYF. The chain links TRBV14 to TRBJ2-5; D remains ambiguous. Germline V gene lookup returns CDR1 SGHDN and CDR2 FVKESK. Trimming pared 2 bases from V and 1 base from J, leaving 11 bases between. This CDR3 spans 15 amino acids.

V and J are TRBV7-5 and TRBJ2-3; the table names TRBD1, a call not compared with the DNA. TRBV7-5 corresponds to a pseudogene. The length of the CDR3 is 14 residues. DNA for the CDR3: TGTGCCAGAAGCTTAACAGGGGCGGCAGATACGCAGTATTTT. Its protein product is CARSLTGAADTQYF.

The chain carries TRBV28 and TRBJ1-5; TRBD1 aligns across 9 bases. Looked up from germline, CDR1 is MDHEN and CDR2 is SYDVKM. J was trimmed by 6 bases and V by 6 bases; bases with no gene match: 6. This CDR3 is 14 amino acids long. Here the CDR3 DNA reads TGTGCCAGCAGGATTGGACAGGGGAGTCAGCCCCAGCATTTT. It encodes CASRIGQGSQPQHF.

V usage is TRBV10-3 and J usage is TRBJ2-7; D is perhaps TRBD2 (5 bases). This CDR3 region has 13 residues. The V and J ends lost 6 bases and 2 bases respectively, with 11 bases between them. Germline V CDR1 and CDR2: ENHRY, SYGVKD. The CDR3 sequence: CAISAGLTYEQYF. In nucleotides, the CDR3 is TGTGCCATCAGCGCCGGACTGACCTACGAGCAGTACTTC.

This clone has just a few counts. The chain couples TRBV6-5 to TRBJ2-7; 10 positions match TRBD2. This CDR3 comprises 14 residues. Germline CDR1 reads MNHEY; CDR2 reads SVGAGI. V dropped 4 bases and J dropped 3; count of bases not matched to a gene: 3. The CDR3 DNA is TGTGCCAGCAGTTCCCCTAGCGGGGGCTACGAGCAGTACTTC. As protein: CASSSPSGGYEQYF.

The J gene is TRBJ1-1, the V gene TRBV2, with D perhaps TRBD1 (6 bases). Germline lookup yields CDR1 SNHLY and CDR2 FYNNEI. The V end was cut by 0 bases, the J end by 5 bases, with 22 bases between. This CDR3 has 18 amino acids. The CDR3 coding sequence is TGTGCCAGCAGTGAAGCGTACGACTTCTACAGGGCGAGAACTGAAGCTTTCTTT. Translated: CASSEAYDFYRARTEAFF.

The chain recombines TRBV4-1 with TRBJ1-5; 7 bases map to TRBD1. The CDR3 contains 19 residues. Per germline, CDR1 MGHRA and CDR2 YSYEKL. V shed 0 bases and J 4 bases; nucleotides not matched to a gene: 15. In DNA, the CDR3 is TGCGCCAGCAGCCAAGAATCCCGGGACAGCGGATTCCCAAATCAGCCCCAGCATTTT. Its translation is CASSQESRDSGFPNQPQHF.

The rearrangement joins TRBV25-1 to TRBJ1-5; no clear D. From germline, CDR1 is MGHDK and CDR2 SYGVNS. This CDR3 contains 14 residues. Between the trimmed V and J ends, which lost 0 bases and 8 bases, there was a span of 11 bases. CDR3 amino acids: CASSEYRYGEPQHF. The CDR3 DNA reads as TGTGCCAGCAGTGAATACCGGTACGGGGAGCCCCAGCATTTT.

This clone appeared once. V is TRBV28 and J is TRBJ2-7; D is unresolved. The V gene's germline CDR1 is MDHEN and CDR2 SYDVKM. Trimming took off 4 bases at V and 0 bases at J, with 7 bases between the two ends. CDR3 size: 13 residues. The CDR3 protein is CASSSSPSYEQYF. CDR3 nucleotides: TGTGCCAGCAGTTCGTCTCCCTCCTACGAGCAGTACTTC. Supplemented by reference TRBV28 and TRBJ2-7, the full variable domain reads DVKVTQSSRYLVKRTGEKVFLECVQDMDHENMFWYRQDPGLGLRLIYFSYDVKMKEKGDIPEGYSVSREKKERFSLILESASTNQTSMYLCASSSSPSYEQYFGPGTRLTVT.

The CDR3 DNA reads TGTGCCAGCTCGTATAGCAATCAGCCCCAGCATTTT. Its translation is CASSYSNQPQHF. V usage is TRBV18 and J usage is TRBJ1-5; D ambiguous. This CDR3 contains 12 residues. V dropped 6 bases and J dropped 0 bases, with 3 bases sitting between them. CDR1 is KGHSH and CDR2 is LQKENI in the germline V gene.

The chain uses TRBV5-6 and TRBJ1-6, with TRBD1 identical over 7 bases. CDR3 length: 15 residues. Trimming removed 0 bases from V and 4 bases from J; junction bases left unmatched: 1. CDR1 is SGHDT and CDR2 is YYEEEE in the germline V gene. DNA for the CDR3: TGTGCCAGCAGCTTGGGACAGGGATATAATTCACCCCTCCACTTT. The encoded protein is CASSLGQGYNSPLHF.

Only a few counts were recorded for this clone. The genes are TRBV19 and TRBJ1-1; TRBD1 aligns across 10 bases. Unmatched junction bases numbered 5, after V lost 5 bases and J lost 5 bases. The CDR3 contains 14 residues. Germline assignment: CDR1 LNHDA and CDR2 SQIVND (reference sequence). CDR3: CASSVPGQGTEAFF. For the CDR3, the DNA is TGTGCCAGTAGTGTCCCGGGACAGGGGACTGAAGCTTTCTTT.

The gene calls are TRBV7-9 and TRBJ1-6; a possible D gene is TRBD1 (6 bases). Germline assignment: CDR1 SEHNR and CDR2 FQNEAQ (reference sequence). V lost 10 bases, J lost 0 bases, and 10 bases lay in between. The CDR3 sequence is 14 residues long. CDR3 in amino acids: CATDRSSYNSPLHF. CDR3 coding DNA: TGTGCCACGGACAGATCCTCCTATAATTCACCCCTCCACTTT. Full variable domain (outside the CDR3, taken from reference TRBV7-9 and TRBJ1-6): DTGVSQNPRHKITKRGQNVTFRCDPISEHNRLYWYRQTLGQGPEFLTYFQNEAQLEKSRLLSDRFSAERPKGSFSTLEIQRTEQGDSAMYLCATDRSSYNSPLHFGNGTRLTVT.

This clone has just one count. The V call is TRBV7-2, the J call TRBJ1-5, with 7 positions matching TRBD1. Trimming took 5 bases from V and 10 from J; bases not matched to a gene: 11. In germline, CDR1 is SGHTA, CDR2 FQGNSA. CDR3 size: 14 residues. This CDR3 reads CASSLGDSVSPQHF. CDR3 DNA: TGTGCCAGCAGCCTGGGGGACAGTGTCTCCCCCCAGCATTTT.

V gene TRBV7-2 combines with J gene TRBJ1-4; D is unclear. The CDR3 totals 14 residues. V lost 5 bases and J lost 8, with 15 bases in between. Germline-derived CDR1 and CDR2 are SGHTA and FQGNSA. The CDR3 DNA reads as TGTGCCAGCAGCCCTGGGCCCTCGGGGGAAAAACTGTTTTTT. Translating gives CASSPGPSGEKLFF.

This clone was observed once. The chain employs TRBV10-3 and TRBJ2-2; TRBD1 is a possible D gene (6 bases). The CDR3 covers 16 residues. The germline V gene encodes CDR1 ENHRY and CDR2 SYGVKD. V lost 3 bases and J 1 base, leaving 12 bases between the germline ends. CDR3 sequence reads: CAISETGQVNTGELFF. The CDR3 region has the DNA TGTGCCATCAGTGAAACGGGACAAGTGAACACCGGGGAGCTGTTTTTT.

The chain recombines TRBV9 with TRBJ2-1; D is perhaps TRBD1 (6 bases). The ends were cut back, 4 bases at V and 5 bases at J, with 16 bases in the middle. Germline-derived CDR1 and CDR2 are SGDLS and YYNGEE. This CDR3 is 15 amino acids long. The CDR3 coding sequence is TGTGCCAGCAGCCAGGGGTGGGGCCTTGACAATGAGCAGTTCTTC. Amino acids: CASSQGWGLDNEQFF.

The rearrangement joins TRBV6-1 to TRBJ2-2; the D gene is possibly TRBD2 (7 bases). The length of the CDR3 is 14 residues. The V end lost 2 bases, the J end lost 7 bases, and 11 bases lay between the germline ends. Germline V gene lookup returns CDR1 MNHNS and CDR2 SASEGT. The CDR3 sequence is CASSERGAFGELFF. CDR3 nucleotides: TGTGCCAGCAGTGAACGGGGGGCCTTCGGGGAGCTGTTTTTT.